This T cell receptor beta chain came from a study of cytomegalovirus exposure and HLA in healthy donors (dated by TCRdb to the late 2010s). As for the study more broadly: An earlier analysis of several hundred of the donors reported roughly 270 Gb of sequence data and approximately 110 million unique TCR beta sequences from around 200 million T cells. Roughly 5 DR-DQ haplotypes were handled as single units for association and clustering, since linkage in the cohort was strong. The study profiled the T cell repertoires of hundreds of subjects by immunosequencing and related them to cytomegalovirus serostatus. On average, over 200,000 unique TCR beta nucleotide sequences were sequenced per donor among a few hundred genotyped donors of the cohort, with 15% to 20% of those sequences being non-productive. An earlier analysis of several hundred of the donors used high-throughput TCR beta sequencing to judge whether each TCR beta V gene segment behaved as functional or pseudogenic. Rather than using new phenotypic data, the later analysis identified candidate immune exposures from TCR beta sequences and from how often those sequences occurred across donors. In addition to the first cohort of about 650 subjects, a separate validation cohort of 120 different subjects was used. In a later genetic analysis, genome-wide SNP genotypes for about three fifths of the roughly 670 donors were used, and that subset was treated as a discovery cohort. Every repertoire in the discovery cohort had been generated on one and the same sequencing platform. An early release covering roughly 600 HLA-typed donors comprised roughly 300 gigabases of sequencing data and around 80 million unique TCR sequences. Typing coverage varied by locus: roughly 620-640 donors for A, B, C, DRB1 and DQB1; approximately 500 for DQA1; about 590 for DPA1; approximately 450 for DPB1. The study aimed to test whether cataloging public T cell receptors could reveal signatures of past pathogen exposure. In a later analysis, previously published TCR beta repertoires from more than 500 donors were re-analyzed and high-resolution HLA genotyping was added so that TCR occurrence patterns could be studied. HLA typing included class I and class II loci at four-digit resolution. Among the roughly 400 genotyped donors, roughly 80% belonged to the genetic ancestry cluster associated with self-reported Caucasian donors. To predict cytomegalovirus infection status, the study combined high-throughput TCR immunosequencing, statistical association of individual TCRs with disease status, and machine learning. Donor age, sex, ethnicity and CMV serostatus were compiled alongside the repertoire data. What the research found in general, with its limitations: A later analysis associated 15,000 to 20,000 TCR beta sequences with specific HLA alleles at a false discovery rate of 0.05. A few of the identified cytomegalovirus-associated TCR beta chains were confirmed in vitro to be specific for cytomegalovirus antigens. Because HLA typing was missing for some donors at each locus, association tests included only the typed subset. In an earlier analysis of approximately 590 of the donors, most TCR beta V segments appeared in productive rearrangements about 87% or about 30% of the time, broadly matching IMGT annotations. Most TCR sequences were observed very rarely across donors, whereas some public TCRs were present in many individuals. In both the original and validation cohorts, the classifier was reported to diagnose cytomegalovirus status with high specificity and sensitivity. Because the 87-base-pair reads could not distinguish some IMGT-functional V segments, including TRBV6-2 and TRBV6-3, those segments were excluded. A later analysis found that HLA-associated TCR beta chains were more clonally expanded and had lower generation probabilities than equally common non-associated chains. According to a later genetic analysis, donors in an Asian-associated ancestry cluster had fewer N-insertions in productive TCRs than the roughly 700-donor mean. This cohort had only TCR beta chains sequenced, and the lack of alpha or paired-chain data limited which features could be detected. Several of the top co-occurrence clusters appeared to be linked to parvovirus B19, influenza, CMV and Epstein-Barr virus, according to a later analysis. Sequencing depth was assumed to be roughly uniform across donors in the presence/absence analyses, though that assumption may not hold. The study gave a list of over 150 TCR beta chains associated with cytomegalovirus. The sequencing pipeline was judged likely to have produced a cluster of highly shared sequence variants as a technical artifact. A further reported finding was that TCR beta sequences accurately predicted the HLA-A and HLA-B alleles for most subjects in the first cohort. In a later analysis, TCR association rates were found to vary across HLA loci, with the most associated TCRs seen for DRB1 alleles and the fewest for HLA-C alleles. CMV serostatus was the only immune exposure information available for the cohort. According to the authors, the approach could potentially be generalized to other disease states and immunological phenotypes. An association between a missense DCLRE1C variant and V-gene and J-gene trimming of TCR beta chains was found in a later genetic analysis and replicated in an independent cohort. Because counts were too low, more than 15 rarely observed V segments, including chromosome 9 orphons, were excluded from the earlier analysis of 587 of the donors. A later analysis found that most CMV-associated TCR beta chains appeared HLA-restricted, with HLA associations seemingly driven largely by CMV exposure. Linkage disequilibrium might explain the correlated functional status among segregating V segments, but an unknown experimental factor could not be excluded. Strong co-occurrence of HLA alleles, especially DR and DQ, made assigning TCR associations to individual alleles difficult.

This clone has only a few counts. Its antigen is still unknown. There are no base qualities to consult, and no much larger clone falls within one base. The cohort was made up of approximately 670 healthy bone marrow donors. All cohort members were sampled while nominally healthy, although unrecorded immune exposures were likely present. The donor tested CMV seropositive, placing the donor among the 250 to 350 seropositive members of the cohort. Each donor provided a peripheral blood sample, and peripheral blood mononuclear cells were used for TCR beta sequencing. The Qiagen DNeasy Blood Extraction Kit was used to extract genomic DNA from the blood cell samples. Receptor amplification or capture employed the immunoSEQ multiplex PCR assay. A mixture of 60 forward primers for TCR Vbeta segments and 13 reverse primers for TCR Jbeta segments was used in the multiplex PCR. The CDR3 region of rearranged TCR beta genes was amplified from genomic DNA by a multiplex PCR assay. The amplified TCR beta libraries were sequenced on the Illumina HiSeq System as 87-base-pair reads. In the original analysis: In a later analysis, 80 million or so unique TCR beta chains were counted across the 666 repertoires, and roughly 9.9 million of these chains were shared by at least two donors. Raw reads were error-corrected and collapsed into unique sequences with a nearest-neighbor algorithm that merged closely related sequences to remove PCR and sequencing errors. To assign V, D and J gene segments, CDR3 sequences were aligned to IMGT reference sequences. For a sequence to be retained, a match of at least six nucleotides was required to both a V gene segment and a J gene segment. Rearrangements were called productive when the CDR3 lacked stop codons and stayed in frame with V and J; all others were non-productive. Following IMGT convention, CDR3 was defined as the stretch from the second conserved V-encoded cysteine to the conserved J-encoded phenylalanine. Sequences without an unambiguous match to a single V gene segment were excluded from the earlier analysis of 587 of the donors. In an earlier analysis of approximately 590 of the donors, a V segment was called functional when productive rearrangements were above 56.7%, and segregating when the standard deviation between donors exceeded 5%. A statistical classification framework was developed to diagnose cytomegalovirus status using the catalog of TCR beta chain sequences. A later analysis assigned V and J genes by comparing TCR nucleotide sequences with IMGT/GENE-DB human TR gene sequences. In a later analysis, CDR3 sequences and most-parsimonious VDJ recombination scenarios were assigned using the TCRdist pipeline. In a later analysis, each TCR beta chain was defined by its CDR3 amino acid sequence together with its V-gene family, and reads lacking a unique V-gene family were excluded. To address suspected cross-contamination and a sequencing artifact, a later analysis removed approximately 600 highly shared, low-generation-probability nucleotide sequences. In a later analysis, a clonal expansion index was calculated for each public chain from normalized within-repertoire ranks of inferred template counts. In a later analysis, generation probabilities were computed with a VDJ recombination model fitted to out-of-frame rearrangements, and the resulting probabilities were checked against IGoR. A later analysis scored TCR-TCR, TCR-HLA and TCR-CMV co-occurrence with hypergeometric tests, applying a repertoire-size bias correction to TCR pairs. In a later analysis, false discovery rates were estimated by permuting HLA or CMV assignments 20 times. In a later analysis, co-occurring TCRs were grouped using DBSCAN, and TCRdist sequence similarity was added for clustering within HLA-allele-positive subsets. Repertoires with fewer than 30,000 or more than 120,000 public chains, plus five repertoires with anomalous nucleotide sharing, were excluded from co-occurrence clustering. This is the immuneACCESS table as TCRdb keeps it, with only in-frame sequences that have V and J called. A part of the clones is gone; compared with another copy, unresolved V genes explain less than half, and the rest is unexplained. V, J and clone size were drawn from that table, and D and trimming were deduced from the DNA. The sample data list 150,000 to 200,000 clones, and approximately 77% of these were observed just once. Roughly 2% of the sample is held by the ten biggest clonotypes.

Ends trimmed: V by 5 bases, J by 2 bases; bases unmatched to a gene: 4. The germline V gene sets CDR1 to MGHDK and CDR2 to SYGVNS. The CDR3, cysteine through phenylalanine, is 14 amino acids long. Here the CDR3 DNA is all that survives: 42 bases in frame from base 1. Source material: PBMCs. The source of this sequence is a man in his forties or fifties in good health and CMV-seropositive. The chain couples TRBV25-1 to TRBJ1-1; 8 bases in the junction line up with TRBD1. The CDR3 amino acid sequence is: CASSLGQGNTEAFF. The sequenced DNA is TGTGCCAGCAGTCTCGGACAGGGTAACACTGAAGCTTTCTTT.